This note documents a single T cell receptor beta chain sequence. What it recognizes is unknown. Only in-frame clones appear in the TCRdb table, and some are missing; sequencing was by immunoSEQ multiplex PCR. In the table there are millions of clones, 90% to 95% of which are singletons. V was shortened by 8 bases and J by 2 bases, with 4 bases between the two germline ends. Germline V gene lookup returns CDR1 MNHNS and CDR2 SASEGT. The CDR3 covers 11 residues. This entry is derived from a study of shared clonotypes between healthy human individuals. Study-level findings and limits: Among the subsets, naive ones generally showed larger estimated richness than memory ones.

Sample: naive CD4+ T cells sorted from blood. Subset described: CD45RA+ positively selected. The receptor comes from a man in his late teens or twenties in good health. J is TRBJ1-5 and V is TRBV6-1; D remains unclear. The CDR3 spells CASEGNQPQHF. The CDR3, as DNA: TGTGCCAGCGAAGGCAATCAGCCCCAGCATTTT.